This passage covers 14 T cell receptor beta chains from one sample sequenced in a study of blood T cells in healthy people across ages. Using a J-beta primer mix together with a sample-barcoded 5' primer, a second PCR was run for roughly 6 to 11 cycles. MiXCR, run by TCRdb on the 5' RACE reads, gives a single entry per CDR3 protein. The table records some 760,000 distinct CDR3 sequences, approximately 25% of them present only once. The same sample was also used in a study of T cells of mothers and their children.

Sequencing was done on a sample of blood. These receptors originate from a boy aged 5 to 17 in good health.

As DNA, the CDR3 is TGTGCCAGCAGCCTCCCTTCCGGAGAGACCCAGTACTTC. Protein product: CASSLPSGETQYF. V usage is TRBV7-9 and J usage is TRBJ2-5; D is ambiguous. With 5 bases removed from V and 4 bases from J, the gap between germline ends came to 11 bases. Germline V gene data show CDR1 as SEHNR and CDR2 as FQNEAQ (reference sequence). The CDR3 spans 13 residues.

This clonotype showed up just a few times. The chain carries TRBV7-8 and TRBJ2-7, with D possibly matching TRBD1 (5 bases). The V end was cut by 8 bases, the J end by 6 bases, with 11 bases between. This CDR3 region has 11 residues. Per the germline V gene, CDR1 is SGHVS and CDR2 is FQNEAQ. The CDR3 is CASDTGSEQYF. For the CDR3, the DNA is TGTGCCAGCGATACAGGTAGCGAGCAGTACTTC.

The sample holds a few counts of this clonotype. The V gene is TRBV5-5, the J gene TRBJ2-1; 9 bases are a match to TRBD2. Trimming cost V 3 bases and J 7 bases; bases outside gene matches: 8. CDR1 and CDR2 from the germline V gene are SGHKS and YYEKEE (reference sequence). The CDR3 sequence is 15 residues long. This CDR3 is CASSSGLAGKNEQFF. CDR3 nucleotide sequence: TGTGCCAGCAGCTCGGGGCTAGCGGGAAAGAATGAGCAGTTCTTC.

This clonotype was counted between two and nine times. The chain has TRBV5-1 and TRBJ2-3; no firm D call. The germline V gene encodes CDR1 SGHRS and CDR2 YFSETQ. CDR3 size: 14 residues. Trimming removed 2 bases from V and 2 bases from J, with 9 bases in between. The CDR3 DNA sequence: TGCGCCAGCAGCTTCCCGCAGCCCACAGATACGCAGTATTTT. This codes for CASSFPQPTDTQYF.

The chain links TRBV12-3 or TRBV12-4 to TRBJ2-2; a possible D gene is TRBD2 (7 bases). The V and J ends lost 4 bases and 6 bases respectively, with 15 bases between them. The CDR3 is made up of 15 amino acids. This CDR3 is CASSSGGHGAGELFF. In DNA, the CDR3 is TGTGCCAGCAGTTCGGGGGGCCACGGGGCCGGGGAGCTGTTTTTT.

In the case of this clonotype: The junction departs from the called germline gene at one end, perhaps through a read error. This chain connects TRBV11-2 to TRBJ1-5; D remains ambiguous. Germline values: CDR1 SGHAT, CDR2 FQNNGV. The CDR3 is 13 amino acids. The CDR3 is CASSFSENQPQHF. In nucleotides, the CDR3 is TGTGCCAGCAGCTTTTCGGAAAATCAACCCCAGCATTTT.

The rearrangement joins TRBV11-2 to TRBJ2-5; D might be TRBD2 (6 bases). The germline gives CDR1 SGHAT, CDR2 FQNNGV. This CDR3 region has 15 residues. V was trimmed by 5 bases and J by 5 bases, leaving 18 bases between them. DNA for the CDR3: TGTGCCAGCAGCCCGACCGGGGGAGGCTGGGAGACCCAGTACTTC. Protein: CASSPTGGGWETQYF.

This clonotype appeared once. The chain joins TRBV6-2 or TRBV6-3 to TRBJ2-7; D is unresolved. CDR1 is MNHEY and CDR2 is SVGEGT in the germline V gene. V lost 1 base and J lost 2, with 18 bases in between. The CDR3 totals 17 residues. The CDR3 sequence is CASSYLSKDLRTYEQYF. The CDR3 nucleotides read TGTGCCAGCAGTTACTTATCTAAAGACTTGAGGACCTACGAGCAGTACTTC.

This sequence joins TRBV4-1 and TRBJ2-5; 15 bases match TRBD2. The J call may be faulty, since TRBJ2-1 better matches the DNA end. CDR1 and CDR2 from the germline V gene are MGHRA and YSYEKL. The CDR3 is 17 amino acids. The CDR3 nucleotides read TGCGCCAGCAGCCAAGAAGTGGGGACTAGCGGGAGGAATGAGCAGTTCTTC. Amino acid sequence: CASSQEVGTSGRNEQFF.

This clonotype was detected a few times. The rearrangement joins TRBV20-1 to TRBJ1-4; D call uncertain. The CDR3 sequence is 13 residues long. The ends were cut back, 6 bases at V and 5 bases at J, with 13 bases in the middle. Germline CDR1 is DFQATT and CDR2 is SNEGSKA (reference sequence). Here the CDR3 reads CSATSTENEKLFF. The CDR3 bases are TGCAGTGCCACCTCAACAGAGAATGAAAAACTGTTTTTT.

This clonotype has a handful of counts. The V call is TRBV11-2, the J call TRBJ2-2; D possibly corresponds to TRBD2 (5 bases). CDR3 size: 14 residues. V dropped 2 bases and J dropped 8 bases, with 12 bases sitting between them. Germline values: CDR1 SGHAT, CDR2 FQNNGV. The CDR3 loop reads CASSLTRTVGELFF. Written as DNA, the CDR3 is TGTGCCAGCAGCTTAACCCGGACTGTAGGGGAGCTGTTTTTT.

The chain recombines TRBV4-1 with TRBJ2-5, with a tentative D call TRBD2 (5 bases). V was pared by 0 bases and J by 11 bases, with 16 bases between. Germline V gene data show CDR1 as MGHRA and CDR2 as YSYEKL. The CDR3 has 14 residues. The CDR3 nucleotides are TGCGCCAGCAGCCAAGATCTAGTAGCGTGGGAGCAGTACTTC. Translating it yields CASSQDLVAWEQYF.

This clonotype was detected a few times. V and J are TRBV7-8 and TRBJ2-1; 12 nucleotides align to TRBD2. From germline, CDR1 is SGHVS and CDR2 FQNEAQ. V shed 2 bases and J 3 bases; nucleotides not matched to a gene: 5. The CDR3 loop spans 17 amino acids. The CDR3 here is CASSLTLLAGGYNEQFF. CDR3 DNA: TGTGCCAGCAGCTTAACCCTACTAGCGGGAGGCTACAATGAGCAGTTCTTC. Complete variable domain (other parts from reference TRBV7-8 and TRBJ2-1): GAGVSQSPRYKVAKRGQDVALRCDPISGHVSLFWYQQALGQGPEFLTYFQNEAQLDKSGLPSDRFFAERPEGSVSTLKIQRTQQEDSAVYLCASSLTLLAGGYNEQFFGPGTRLTVL.

V and J are TRBV28 and TRBJ2-5; 8 nucleotides align to TRBD1. The CDR3 contains 15 residues. Germline V gene data show CDR1 as MDHEN and CDR2 as SYDVKM. J was trimmed by 3 bases and V by 6 bases; bases with no gene match: 9. The CDR3 sequence: CASRSQGALEETQYF. The DNA of the CDR3 is TGTGCCAGCAGGTCTCAGGGGGCTCTTGAAGAGACCCAGTACTTC.